The next 11 T cell receptor gamma chains were all read from a single sample in a study of gamma delta lymphoproliferative disorders and STAT genes. TCRdb reprocessed the multiplex PCR reads using CATT. The sample lists some 780 gamma-chain clones, 9% to 15% occurring once. PBMCs from patients and controls supplied the genomic DNA for sequencing. The sequenced sample was blood. These receptor sequences come from a human donor in good health.

CDR3 region: CATRPYKKLF. The CDR3 nucleotides are TGTGCCACCAGACCCTATAAGAAACTCTTT. The gene calls are TRGV4 and TRGJ1 or TRGJ2. Since TCRdb gives no J gene, matching the DNA to germline was used here to assign it. This CDR3 region has 10 residues. Unmatched junction bases numbered 6, after V lost 9 bases and J lost 7 bases. Germline V gene lookup returns CDR1 EGSTGY and CDR2 YDSYTSSV.

By frequency in the sample, this clone is large. The genes are TRGV10 and TRGJ1 or TRGJ2. Because TCRdb records no J gene, it was assigned here through a match of the DNA to germline. Being an ORF, TRGV10 has a function that is uncertain. Losses at the gene ends were 8 bases for V and 6 bases for J; bases not matched to a gene: 14. The CDR3 has 14 amino acids. CDR3 protein: CAAWDSRRVYKKLF. The CDR3 DNA is TGTGCTGCGTGGGATTCCCGCCGGGTTTATAAGAAACTCTTT.

In this sample, this clone is large. The J gene is TRGJ1 or TRGJ2, the V gene TRGV10. The J gene was not available in TCRdb and was assigned here by matching the DNA to germline segments. TRGV10 is flagged as an ORF with uncertain function. The V segment lost 8 bases and the J segment 0 bases; nucleotides outside the gene matches: 2. This CDR3 contains 12 residues. The CDR3 nucleotides are TGTGCTGCGTGGGAGAATTATTATAAGAAACTCTTT. This encodes CAAWENYYKKLF.

By sample fraction, this clone is medium-sized. The J gene is TRGJP1, the V gene TRGV9. The J gene comes from matching the DNA to germline here; TCRdb lacks it. This CDR3 has 13 residues. Germline V gene sequence: CDR1 GITISATS, CDR2 ISYDGTV (reference sequence). The trim removed 2 bases at V and 4 bases at J, leaving 1 base unmatched. This CDR3 is CALWEDTGWFKIF. The CDR3 bases are TGTGCCTTGTGGGAGGACACTGGTTGGTTCAAGATATTT.

This clone is termed medium-sized. V usage is TRGV5 and J usage is TRGJ1 or TRGJ2. In the absence of a J gene in TCRdb, the DNA was matched to germline to assign it here. Per germline, CDR1 VINAFY and CDR2 YDVSNSKD. V was pared by 3 bases and J by 2 bases, with 7 bases of the junction left unmatched. The CDR3 extends over 14 amino acids. The CDR3 loop is CATWDRPYYYKKLF. DNA for the CDR3: TGTGCCACCTGGGACCGACCTTATTATTATAAGAAACTCTTT.

J is TRGJ1 or TRGJ2 and V is TRGV5. Because TCRdb records no J gene, it was assigned here through a match of the DNA to germline. Trimming took 0 bases from V and 12 from J; bases not matched to a gene: 17. Germline loops: CDR1 VINAFY, CDR2 YDVSNSKD. CDR3 length: 15 residues. Written as DNA, the CDR3 is TGTGCCACCTGGGACAGGCCGAGGATGCTTGAGGGGAAACTCTTT. Translated: CATWDRPRMLEGKLF.

By share, this clone ranks as medium-sized. In nucleotides, the CDR3 is TGTGCCACCTGGGACGGGCTTGGGATTTATTATAAGAAACTCTTT. As protein: CATWDGLGIYYKKLF. The chain couples TRGV2 to TRGJ1 or TRGJ2. TCRdb lists no J gene, so it was determined here by aligning the DNA to germline. The germline gives CDR1 EGSNGY, CDR2 YDSYNSKV. The CDR3 contains 15 residues. Germline trimming cut 0 bases from V and 3 bases from J; bases unmatched to any gene: 8.

Within the sample, this clone is medium-sized. This chain uses TRGV3 with TRGJ1 or TRGJ2. In the absence of a J gene in TCRdb, the DNA was matched to germline to assign it here. Germline trimming cut 0 bases from V and 8 bases from J; bases unmatched to any gene: 16. CDR1 is VTNTFY and CDR2 is YDVSTARD in the germline V gene (reference sequence). CDR3 length: 16 residues. The CDR3 sequence is CATWDRPFFGSDKKLF. The CDR3 DNA follows: TGTGCCACCTGGGACAGGCCCTTTTTTGGCTCGGATAAGAAACTCTTT.

Turning to this clone: The DNA is omitted, as the CDR3 cannot be located on it reliably, and the CDR3 follows TCRdb's listing. The V gene is TRGV11, but the J gene lacks a call. TRGV11 is an ORF, and what it does is uncertain. Termini included, the CDR3 measures 15 amino acids. The CDR3 loop reads CTTVPAGLDKLKKLF.

By sample share, this clone is large (0.1 to 1%). The chain combines TRGV10 with TRGJP1. The J gene, absent from TCRdb, was called here by matching the DNA to germline. TRGV10 qualifies as an ORF whose function is uncertain. There are 12 residues in the CDR3. Trimming cost V 8 bases and J 11 bases; bases outside gene matches: 9. The chain's CDR3 is CAAWGLWWFKIF. In DNA, the CDR3 is TGTGCTGCGTGGGGCCTTTGGTGGTTCAAGATATTT.

This clone is termed large. The rearrangement joins TRGV8 to TRGJ1 or TRGJ2. The J gene was not available in TCRdb and was assigned here by matching the DNA to germline segments. The CDR3 is 12 amino acids. Germline assignment: CDR1 VENAVY and CDR2 YDSYNSRV. V dropped 6 bases and J dropped 0; count of bases not matched to a gene: 2. The CDR3 sequence: CATWSNYYKKLF. The DNA for the CDR3 is TGTGCCACCTGGTCGAATTATTATAAGAAACTCTTT.